The clone carrying this T cell receptor (beta chain) ranks as medium-sized (0.01 to 0.1%). Other nucleotide sequences from this sample produce the same CDR3. The sample originates from a study of blood T cell repertoires in COVID-19. About the study: The United States, Italy and Spain supplied acute and convalescent COVID-19 samples. The analysed material was cDNA or gDNA that came from T cells, B-cell-depleted T cells, or PBMCs.

In the original processing: It was from reference gene primer amplification that nucleated cell counts were estimated. Using immunoSEQ multiplex PCR, the repertoire was profiled, and TCRdb retains in-frame clones only, with some absent. The DNA was the basis for D and trimming; V, J and clone size are from that table. In the table there are about 55,000 clones, 75% to 95% of which are singletons. CDR3 length: 14 amino acids. Germline V gene sequence: CDR1 SGHNT, CDR2 YYREEE (reference sequence). Germline trimming cut 4 bases from V and 1 base from J; bases unmatched to any gene: 3. This receptor was obtained from a man aged 50 to 59 with active COVID-19. The chain recombines TRBV5-4 with TRBJ2-7, with TRBD1 matching over 9 bases. Sequenced material: peripheral blood. The CDR3 sequence is CASSRGTGSYEQYF. The CDR3 nucleotides are TGTGCCAGCAGCCGAGGGACAGGGTCCTACGAGCAGTACTTC.